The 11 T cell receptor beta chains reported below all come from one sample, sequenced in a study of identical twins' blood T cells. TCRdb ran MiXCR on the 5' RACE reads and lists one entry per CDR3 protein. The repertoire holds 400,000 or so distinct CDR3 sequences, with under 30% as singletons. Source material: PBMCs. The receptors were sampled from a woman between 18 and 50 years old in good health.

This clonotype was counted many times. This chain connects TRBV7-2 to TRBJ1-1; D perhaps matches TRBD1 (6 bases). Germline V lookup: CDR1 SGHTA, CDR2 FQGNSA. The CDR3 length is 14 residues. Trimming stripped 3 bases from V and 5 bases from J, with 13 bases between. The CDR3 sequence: CASSFGGRVTEAFF. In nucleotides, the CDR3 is TGTGCCAGCAGCTTCGGGGGGCGCGTGACTGAAGCTTTCTTT.

This CDR3 is CASSLTTATEAFF. The CDR3 region has the DNA TGTGCCAGCAGCCTTACTACGGCAACTGAAGCTTTCTTT. This chain links TRBV9 with TRBJ1-1; D ambiguous. The length of the CDR3 is 13 residues. The V end lost 4 bases, the J end lost 5 bases, and 12 bases lay between the germline ends. CDR1 and CDR2 (germline): SGDLS, YYNGEE.

The CDR3 spells CASSPLQGVSNQPQHF. The CDR3 DNA reads as TGTGCCAGCAGCCCTCTACAGGGAGTAAGCAATCAGCCCCAGCATTTT. The chain links TRBV5-6 to TRBJ1-5; D possibly corresponds to TRBD1 (6 bases). The CDR3 length is 16 residues. Deletions cut 4 bases from V and 1 base from J, with 15 bases between. From germline, CDR1 is SGHDT and CDR2 YYEEEE.

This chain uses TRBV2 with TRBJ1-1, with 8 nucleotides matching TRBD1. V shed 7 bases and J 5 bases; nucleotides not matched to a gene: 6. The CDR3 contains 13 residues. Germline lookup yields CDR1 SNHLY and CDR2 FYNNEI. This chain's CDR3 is CASKQGGGTEAFF. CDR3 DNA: TGTGCCAGCAAACAGGGGGGGGGGACTGAAGCTTTCTTT.

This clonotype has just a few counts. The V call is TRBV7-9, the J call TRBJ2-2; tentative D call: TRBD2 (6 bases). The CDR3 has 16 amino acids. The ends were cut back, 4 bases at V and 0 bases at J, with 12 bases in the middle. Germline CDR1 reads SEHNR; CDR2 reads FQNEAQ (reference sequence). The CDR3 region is CASSSGTFANTGELFF. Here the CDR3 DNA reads TGTGCCAGCAGCTCCGGGACTTTCGCGAACACCGGGGAGCTGTTTTTT. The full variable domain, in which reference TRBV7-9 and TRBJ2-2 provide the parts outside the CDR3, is DTGVSQNPRHKITKRGQNVTFRCDPISEHNRLYWYRQTLGQGPEFLTYFQNEAQLEKSRLLSDRFSAERPKGSFSTLEIQRTEQGDSAMYLCASSSGTFANTGELFFGEGSRLTVL.

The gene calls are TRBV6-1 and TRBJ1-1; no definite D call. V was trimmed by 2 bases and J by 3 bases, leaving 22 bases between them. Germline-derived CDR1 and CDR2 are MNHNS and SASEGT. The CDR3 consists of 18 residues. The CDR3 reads CASSEILGGSGDDTEAFF. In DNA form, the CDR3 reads TGTGCCAGCAGTGAAATATTAGGTGGAAGCGGTGATGACACTGAAGCTTTCTTT.

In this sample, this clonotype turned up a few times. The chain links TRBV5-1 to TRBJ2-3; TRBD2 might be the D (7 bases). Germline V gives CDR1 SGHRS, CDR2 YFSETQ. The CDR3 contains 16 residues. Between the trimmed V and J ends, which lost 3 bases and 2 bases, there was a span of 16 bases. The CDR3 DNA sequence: TGCGCCAGCAGCTCCCTGACCGCGGGGGCCACAGATACGCAGTATTTT. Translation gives CASSSLTAGATDTQYF.

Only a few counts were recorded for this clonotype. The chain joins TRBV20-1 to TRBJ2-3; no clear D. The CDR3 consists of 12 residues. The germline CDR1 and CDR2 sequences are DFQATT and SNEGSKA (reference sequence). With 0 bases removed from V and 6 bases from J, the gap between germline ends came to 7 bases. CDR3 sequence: CSARDGFDTQYF. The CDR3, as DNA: TGCAGTGCTAGAGACGGCTTCGATACGCAGTATTTT.

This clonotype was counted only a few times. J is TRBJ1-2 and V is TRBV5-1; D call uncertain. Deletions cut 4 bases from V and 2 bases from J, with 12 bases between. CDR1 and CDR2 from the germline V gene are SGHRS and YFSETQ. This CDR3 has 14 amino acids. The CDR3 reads CASSDTQQNYGYTF. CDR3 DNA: TGCGCCAGCAGCGACACACAGCAGAACTATGGCTACACCTTC.

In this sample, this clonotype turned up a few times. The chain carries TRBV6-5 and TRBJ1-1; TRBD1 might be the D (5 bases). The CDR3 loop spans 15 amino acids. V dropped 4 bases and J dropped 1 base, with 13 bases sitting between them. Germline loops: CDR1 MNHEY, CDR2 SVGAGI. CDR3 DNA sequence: TGTGCCAGCAGTTTGGGGGGACCGGAGAACACTGAAGCTTTCTTT. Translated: CASSLGGPENTEAFF.

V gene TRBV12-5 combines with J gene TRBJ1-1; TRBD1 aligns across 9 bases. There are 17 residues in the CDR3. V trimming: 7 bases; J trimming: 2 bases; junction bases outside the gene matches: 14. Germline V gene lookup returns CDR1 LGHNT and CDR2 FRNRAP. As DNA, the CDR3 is TGTGCTAGTGAACCGCCGGGACAGGGCGGGAAAAACACTGAAGCTTTCTTT. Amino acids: CASEPPGQGGKNTEAFF.